A single sample is the source of the 6 T cell receptor beta chains below, sequenced in a study of blood T cell repertoires in COVID-19. Data came from immunoSEQ multiplex PCR; TCRdb stores just in-frame clones and leaves some out. The table includes 250,000 or so clones, 70% to 85% detected once. Material for sequencing was peripheral blood. The receptors stem from a woman of 80 years or more with acute or convalescent COVID-19.

The V and J genes are TRBV3-1 (or the pseudogene TRBV3-2) and TRBJ2-2; the D is unclear. V was shortened by 1 base and J by 3 bases, with 6 bases between the two germline ends. This CDR3 region has 14 residues. Per germline, CDR1 LGHDT and CDR2 YNNKEL (reference sequence). In DNA form, the CDR3 reads TGTGCCAGCAGCCAAGTCGGGTACACCGGGGAGCTGTTTTTT. Amino acid sequence: CASSQVGYTGELFF.

The chain employs TRBV14 and TRBJ2-7; D remains unclear. V was pared by 0 bases and J by 8 bases, with 8 bases between. The V gene's germline CDR1 is SGHDN and CDR2 FVKESK. The CDR3 has 12 residues. The CDR3: CASSQDPRQQYF. As DNA, the CDR3 is TGTGCCAGCAGCCAAGACCCGAGGCAGCAGTACTTC.

The chain is built from TRBV6-5 and TRBJ2-7; D is ambiguous. V shed 2 bases and J shed 0 bases, with 8 bases lying between them. Germline loops: CDR1 MNHEY, CDR2 SVGAGI. The CDR3 is made up of 14 amino acids. CDR3 amino acids: CASSYTKSSYEQYF. CDR3 coding DNA: TGTGCCAGCAGTTACACCAAGAGCTCCTACGAGCAGTACTTC.

The chain carries TRBV29-1 and TRBJ1-4, with a weak D call TRBD1 (6 bases). This CDR3 contains 12 residues. Germline V lookup: CDR1 SQVTM, CDR2 ANQGSEA. V was trimmed by 6 bases and J by 7 bases, leaving 12 bases between them. CDR3 sequence reads: CSVSGAAEKLFF. CDR3 in DNA: TGCAGCGTATCAGGGGCAGCTGAAAAACTGTTTTTT.

This clone was counted once. The chain combines TRBV19 with TRBJ1-4, with a tentative D call TRBD1 (6 bases). Looked up from germline, CDR1 is LNHDA and CDR2 is SQIVND (reference sequence). The CDR3 sequence is 13 residues long. With 11 bases removed from V and 3 bases from J, the gap between germline ends came to 13 bases. CDR3 protein: CAVRGAANEKLFF. CDR3 sequence (DNA): TGTGCCGTGCGGGGGGCGGCTAATGAAAAACTGTTTTTT.

CDR3 loop: CASSRDKAGGTDTQYF. The CDR3 bases are TGTGCCAGCAGCCGCGATAAAGCGGGGGGCACAGATACGCAGTATTTT. The J gene is TRBJ2-3, the V gene TRBV7-2; TRBD2 aligns across 8 bases. The CDR3 has 16 residues. V lost 5 bases and J lost 1; bases outside the gene matches: 8. Germline CDR1 is SGHTA and CDR2 is FQGNSA.